This TCR beta chain emerged from a study of shared clonotypes between healthy human individuals. Study findings and constraints: Only blood was sampled; tissue repertoires likely differ.

The run depth of the assay was deep. TCRdb keeps only in-frame clones here, not all; method: immunoSEQ multiplex PCR. Here the sample spans some 500,000 clones, roughly 85% being singletons. On this clone itself: Its antigen is not identified.

CDR1 is SGHRS, CDR2 YFSETQ, per germline. V was cut by 4 bases and J by 11 bases, with 15 bases left in between. The CDR3 contains 12 residues. Sequenced material: PBMCs. The clonotype originates from a woman between 35 and 50 years old in good health. Some clones in this sample may be carry-over from other donors' samples. V and J are TRBV5-1 and TRBJ1-2, with no clear D. The CDR3: CASSQDGLPYTF. CDR3 nucleotide sequence: TGCGCCAGCAGCCAGGACGGACTACCATACACCTTC.